The 4 T cell receptor beta chains presented below share a single source sample, sequenced in a study of PD-L1 blockade in urothelial cancer (dated by TCRdb to 2016 to 2017). What the time point label conveys for this sample: peripheral blood 6 weeks after treatment start. Libraries were constructed by the immunoSEQ multiplex PCR assay. Imported from immuneACCESS, the table was reduced by TCRdb to in-frame sequences with V and J called. These copies leave out some clones; in studies compared against another copy, an unresolved V gene accounts for under half, and the cause of the remainder is not known. This sample is represented by 100,000 to 150,000 clones; roughly 86% of them were singletons. Of the sample, roughly 2.3% is held by the ten largest clones. The sequencing here drew on PBMCs, taken around atezolizumab (anti-PD-L1) treatment. The origin of the receptors is a man aged 50 to 59 with urothelial cancer.

V gene TRBV9 combines with J gene TRBJ1-6, with D hard to call. Per the germline V gene, CDR1 is SGDLS and CDR2 is YYNGEE. The CDR3 is 15 amino acids. With 0 bases removed from V and 8 bases from J, the gap between germline ends came to 12 bases. The CDR3 region has the DNA TGTGCCAGCAGCGTAGTAGAGGGAGGGTATTCACCCCTCCACTTT. It encodes CASSVVEGGYSPLHF.

The chain recombines TRBV6-1 with TRBJ2-3; 7 bases are a match to TRBD2. The CDR3 loop spans 15 amino acids. CDR1 is MNHNS and CDR2 is SASEGT in the germline V gene. V lost 5 bases, J lost 4 bases, and 9 bases stayed unmatched. CDR3 loop: CASSSQAGTSDTQYF. The CDR3 nucleotides are TGTGCCAGCAGTTCCCAAGCGGGAACCTCAGATACGCAGTATTTT.

The chain combines TRBV7-9 with TRBJ2-5, with a possible D match to TRBD2 (6 bases). The germline CDR1 and CDR2 sequences are SEHNR and FQNEAQ (reference sequence). The CDR3 contains 13 residues. V lost 0 bases to trimming and J lost 5 bases, with 7 bases between them. The CDR3 nucleotides are TGTGCCAGCAGCTTAGCGGGAGGCGAGACCCAGTACTTC. Encoded protein: CASSLAGGETQYF.

The chain employs TRBV9 and TRBJ2-4, with a weak D call TRBD2 (5 bases). CDR3 length: 14 amino acids. The V end was cut by 0 bases, the J end by 1 base, with 5 bases between. Germline CDR1 is SGDLS and CDR2 is YYNGEE. CDR3 DNA sequence: TGTGCCAGCAGCGTAGGGGAGGCCAAAAACATTCAGTACTTC. Protein sequence: CASSVGEAKNIQYF.